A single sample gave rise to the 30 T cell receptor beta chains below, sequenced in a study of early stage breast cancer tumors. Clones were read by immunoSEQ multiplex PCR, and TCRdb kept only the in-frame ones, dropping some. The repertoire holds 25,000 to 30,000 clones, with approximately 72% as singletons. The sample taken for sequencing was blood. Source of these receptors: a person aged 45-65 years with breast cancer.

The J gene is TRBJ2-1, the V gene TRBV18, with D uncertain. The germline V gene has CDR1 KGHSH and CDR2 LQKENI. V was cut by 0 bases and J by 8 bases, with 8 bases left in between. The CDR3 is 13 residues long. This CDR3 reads CASSPPGWDEQFF. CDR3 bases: TGTGCCAGCTCACCACCGGGTTGGGATGAGCAGTTCTTC.

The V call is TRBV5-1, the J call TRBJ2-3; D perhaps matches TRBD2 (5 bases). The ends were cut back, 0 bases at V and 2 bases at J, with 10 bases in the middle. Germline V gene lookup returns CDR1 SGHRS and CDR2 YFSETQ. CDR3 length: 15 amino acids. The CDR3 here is CASSLGEGPTDTQYF. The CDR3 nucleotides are TGCGCCAGCAGCTTGGGTGAGGGCCCCACAGATACGCAGTATTTT.

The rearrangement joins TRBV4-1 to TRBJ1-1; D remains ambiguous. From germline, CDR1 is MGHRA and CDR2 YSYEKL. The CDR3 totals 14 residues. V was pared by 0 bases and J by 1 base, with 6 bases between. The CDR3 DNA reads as TGCGCCAGCAGCCAAGAGGGATGGAACACTGAAGCTTTCTTT. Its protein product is CASSQEGWNTEAFF.

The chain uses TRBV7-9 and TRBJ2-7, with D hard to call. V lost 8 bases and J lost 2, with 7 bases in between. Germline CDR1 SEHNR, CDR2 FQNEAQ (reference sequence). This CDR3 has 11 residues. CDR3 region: CASSRAYEQYF. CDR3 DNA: TGTGCCAGCTCACGAGCCTACGAGCAGTACTTC.

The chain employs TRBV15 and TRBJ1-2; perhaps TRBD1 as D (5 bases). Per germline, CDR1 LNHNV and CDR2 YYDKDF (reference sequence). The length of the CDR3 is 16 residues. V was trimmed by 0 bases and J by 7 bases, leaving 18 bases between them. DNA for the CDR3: TGTGCCACCAGCAGAGATCGAGGGGCGCGGAGTTTTGGCTACACCTTC. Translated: CATSRDRGARSFGYTF. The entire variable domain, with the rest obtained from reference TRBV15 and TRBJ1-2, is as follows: DAMVIQNPRYQVTQFGKPVTLSCSQTLNHNVMYWYQQKSSQAPKLLFHYYDKDFNNEADTPDNFQSRRPNTSFCFLDIRSPGLGDTAMYLCATSRDRGARSFGYTFGSGTRLTVV.

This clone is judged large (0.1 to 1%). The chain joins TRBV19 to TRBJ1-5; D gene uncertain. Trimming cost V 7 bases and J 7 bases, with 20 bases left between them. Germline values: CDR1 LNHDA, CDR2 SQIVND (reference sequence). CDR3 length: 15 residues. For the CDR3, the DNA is TGTGCCAGTATGGTGGGAAGTGGGGTACGGCAGCCCCAGCATTTT. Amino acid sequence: CASMVGSGVRQPQHF.

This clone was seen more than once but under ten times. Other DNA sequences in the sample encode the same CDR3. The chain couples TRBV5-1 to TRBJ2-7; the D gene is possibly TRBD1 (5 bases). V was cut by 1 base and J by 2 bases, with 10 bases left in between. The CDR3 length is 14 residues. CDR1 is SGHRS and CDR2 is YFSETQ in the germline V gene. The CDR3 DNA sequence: TGCGCCAGCAGCTTGACTGGGGCGGCCTACGAGCAGTACTTC. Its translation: CASSLTGAAYEQYF.

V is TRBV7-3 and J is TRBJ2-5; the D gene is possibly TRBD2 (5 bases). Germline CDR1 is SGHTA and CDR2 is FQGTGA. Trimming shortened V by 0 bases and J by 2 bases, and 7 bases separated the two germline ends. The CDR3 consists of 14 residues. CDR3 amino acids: CASSLTSGQETQYF. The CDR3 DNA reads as TGTGCCAGCAGCTTAACCAGCGGACAAGAGACCCAGTACTTC.

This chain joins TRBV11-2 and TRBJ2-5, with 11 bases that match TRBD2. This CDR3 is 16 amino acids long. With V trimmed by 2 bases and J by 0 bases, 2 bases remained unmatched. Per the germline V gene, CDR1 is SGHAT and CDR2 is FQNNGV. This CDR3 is CASSLWTSGYQETQYF. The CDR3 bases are TGTGCCAGCAGCTTATGGACTAGCGGGTACCAAGAGACCCAGTACTTC.

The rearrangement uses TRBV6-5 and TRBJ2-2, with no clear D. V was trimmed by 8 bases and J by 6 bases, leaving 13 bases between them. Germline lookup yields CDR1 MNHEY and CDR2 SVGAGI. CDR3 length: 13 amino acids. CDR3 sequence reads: CASGFHGSGELFF. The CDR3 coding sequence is TGTGCCAGCGGATTTCATGGTTCCGGGGAGCTGTTTTTT.

The CDR3 DNA reads TGTGCCAGCAGTTTTGGACCTTGGTACGAGCAGTACTTC. Protein product: CASSFGPWYEQYF. The chain links TRBV27 to TRBJ2-7; D gene uncertain. V lost 3 bases and J 4 bases, leaving 10 bases between the germline ends. The germline CDR1 and CDR2 sequences are MNHEY and SMNVEV (reference sequence). The CDR3 is 13 residues long.

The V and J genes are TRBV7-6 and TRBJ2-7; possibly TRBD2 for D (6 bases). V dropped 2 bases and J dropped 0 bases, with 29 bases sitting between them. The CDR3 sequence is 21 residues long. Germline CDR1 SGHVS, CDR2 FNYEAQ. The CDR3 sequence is CASSLKPPYGGRELISYEQYF. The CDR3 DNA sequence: TGTGCCAGCAGCTTAAAGCCTCCCTACGGGGGTCGGGAACTCATCTCCTACGAGCAGTACTTC. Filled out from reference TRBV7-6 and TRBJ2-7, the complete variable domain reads GAGVSQSPRYKVTKRGQDVALRCDPISGHVSLYWYRQALGQGPEFLTYFNYEAQQDKSGLPNDRFSAERPEGSISTLTIQRTEQRDSAMYRCASSLKPPYGGRELISYEQYFGPGTRLTVT.

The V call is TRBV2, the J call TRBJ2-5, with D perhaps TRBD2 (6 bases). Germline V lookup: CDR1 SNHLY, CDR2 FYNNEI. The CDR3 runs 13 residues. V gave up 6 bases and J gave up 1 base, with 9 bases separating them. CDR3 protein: CASSGGLQETQYF. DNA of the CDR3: TGTGCCAGCAGCGGGGGACTCCAAGAGACCCAGTACTTC.

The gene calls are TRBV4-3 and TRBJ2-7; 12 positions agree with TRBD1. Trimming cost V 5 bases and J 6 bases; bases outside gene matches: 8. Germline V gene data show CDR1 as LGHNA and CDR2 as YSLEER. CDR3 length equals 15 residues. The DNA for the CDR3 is TGCGCCAGCAGCTACGGGGGACAGGGGGCTTTCGAGCAGTACTTC. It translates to CASSYGGQGAFEQYF.

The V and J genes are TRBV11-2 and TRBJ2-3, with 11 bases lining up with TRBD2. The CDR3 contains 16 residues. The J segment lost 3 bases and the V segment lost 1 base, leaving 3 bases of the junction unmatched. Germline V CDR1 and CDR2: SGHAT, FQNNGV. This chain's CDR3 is CASSLGTSGLTDTQYF. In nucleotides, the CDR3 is TGTGCCAGCAGCTTAGGGACTAGCGGGCTTACAGATACGCAGTATTTT.

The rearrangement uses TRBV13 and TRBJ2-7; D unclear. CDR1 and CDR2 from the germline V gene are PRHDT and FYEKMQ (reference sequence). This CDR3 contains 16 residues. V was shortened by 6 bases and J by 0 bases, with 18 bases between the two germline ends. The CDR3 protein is CASRQRGASSSYEQYF. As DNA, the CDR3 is TGTGCCAGCAGACAGCGAGGAGCTTCAAGCTCCTACGAGCAGTACTTC.

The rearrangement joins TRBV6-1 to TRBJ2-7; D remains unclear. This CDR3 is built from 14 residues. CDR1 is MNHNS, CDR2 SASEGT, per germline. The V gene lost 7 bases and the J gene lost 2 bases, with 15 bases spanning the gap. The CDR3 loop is CASTRPGSAYEQYF. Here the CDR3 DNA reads TGTGCCAGCACCCGCCCTGGGTCTGCCTACGAGCAGTACTTC.

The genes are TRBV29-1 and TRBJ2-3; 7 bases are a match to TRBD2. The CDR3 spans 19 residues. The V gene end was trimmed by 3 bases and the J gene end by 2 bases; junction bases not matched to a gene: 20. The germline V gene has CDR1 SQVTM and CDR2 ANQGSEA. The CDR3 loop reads CSVEGQRGEREGLTDTQYF. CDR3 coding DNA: TGCAGCGTTGAGGGGCAGCGGGGCGAGAGGGAGGGACTCACAGATACGCAGTATTTT.

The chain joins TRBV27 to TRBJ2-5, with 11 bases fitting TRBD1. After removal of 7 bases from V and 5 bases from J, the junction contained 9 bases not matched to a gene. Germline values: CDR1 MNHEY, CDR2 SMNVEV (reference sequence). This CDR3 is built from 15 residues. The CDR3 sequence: CASTSRDRGMETQYF. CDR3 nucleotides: TGTGCCAGCACTTCCCGGGACAGGGGGATGGAGACCCAGTACTTC.

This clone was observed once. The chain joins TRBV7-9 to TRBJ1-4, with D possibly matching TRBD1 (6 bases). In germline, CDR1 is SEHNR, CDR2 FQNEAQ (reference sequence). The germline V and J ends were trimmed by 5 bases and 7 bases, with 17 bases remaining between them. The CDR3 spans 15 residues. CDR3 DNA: TGTGCCAGCAGCCTAACGGGGGCGGCGATTGAAAAACTGTTTTTT. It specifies CASSLTGAAIEKLFF.

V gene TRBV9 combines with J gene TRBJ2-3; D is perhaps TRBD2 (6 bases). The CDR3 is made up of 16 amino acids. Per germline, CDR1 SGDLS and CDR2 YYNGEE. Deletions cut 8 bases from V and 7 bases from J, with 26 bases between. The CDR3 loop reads CASGPGTHLFTNTQYF. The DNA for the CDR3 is TGTGCCAGTGGACCCGGGACTCACCTTTTTACAAATACGCAGTATTTT. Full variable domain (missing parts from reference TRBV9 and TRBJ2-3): DSGVTQTPKHLITATGQRVTLRCSPRSGDLSVYWYQQSLDQGLQFLIQYYNGEERAKGNILERFSAQQFPDLHSELNLSSLELGDSALYFCASGPGTHLFTNTQYFGPGTRLTVL.

CDR3 amino acids: CASSYIGTGGWETQYF. CDR3 DNA sequence: TGTGCCAGCAGTTACATCGGGACAGGGGGTTGGGAGACCCAGTACTTC. The chain recombines TRBV6-5 with TRBJ2-5; 11 positions agree with TRBD1. Germline V lookup: CDR1 MNHEY, CDR2 SVGAGI. This CDR3 has 16 amino acids. V lost 2 bases to trimming and J lost 5 bases; unmatched junction nucleotides: 7.

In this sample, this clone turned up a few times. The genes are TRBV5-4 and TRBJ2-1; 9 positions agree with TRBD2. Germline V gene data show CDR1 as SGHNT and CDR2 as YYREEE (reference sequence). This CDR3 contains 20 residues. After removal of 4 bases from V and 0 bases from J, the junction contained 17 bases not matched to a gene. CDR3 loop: CASSPRAGGRASSSYNEQFF. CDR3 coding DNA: TGTGCCAGCAGCCCCCGGGCGGGCGGGAGGGCCTCCAGCTCCTACAATGAGCAGTTCTTC.

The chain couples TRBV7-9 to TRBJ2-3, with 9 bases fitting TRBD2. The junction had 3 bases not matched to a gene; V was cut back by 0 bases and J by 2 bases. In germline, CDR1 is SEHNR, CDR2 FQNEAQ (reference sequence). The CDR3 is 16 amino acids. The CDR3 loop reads CASSLALAGHTDTQYF. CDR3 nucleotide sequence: TGTGCCAGCAGCTTAGCGCTAGCGGGACACACAGATACGCAGTATTTT.

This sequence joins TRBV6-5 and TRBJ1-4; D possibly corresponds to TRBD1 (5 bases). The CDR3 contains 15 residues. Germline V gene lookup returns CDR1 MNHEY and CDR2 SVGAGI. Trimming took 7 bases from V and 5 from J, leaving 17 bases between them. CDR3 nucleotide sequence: TGTGCCAGCACTCTTCTCGCAGGGTCAAATGAAAAACTGTTTTTT. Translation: CASTLLAGSNEKLFF.

CDR3 sequence (DNA): TGCAGCGTATCCGGGACAGGGGTGGGGGGCTACACCTTC. It translates to CSVSGTGVGGYTF. The rearrangement joins TRBV29-1 to TRBJ1-2; 10 nucleotides align to TRBD1. V was clipped by 6 bases and J by 8 bases; unmatched bases: 9. The CDR3 covers 13 residues. CDR1 and CDR2 (germline): SQVTM, ANQGSEA.

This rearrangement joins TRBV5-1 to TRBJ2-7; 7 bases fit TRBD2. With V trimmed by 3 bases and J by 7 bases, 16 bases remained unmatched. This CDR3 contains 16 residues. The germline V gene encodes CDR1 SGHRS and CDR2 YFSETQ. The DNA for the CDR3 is TGCGCCAGCAGCTACTCCGGTGGGACTACCTCCCTGGAGCAGTACTTC. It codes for CASSYSGGTTSLEQYF.

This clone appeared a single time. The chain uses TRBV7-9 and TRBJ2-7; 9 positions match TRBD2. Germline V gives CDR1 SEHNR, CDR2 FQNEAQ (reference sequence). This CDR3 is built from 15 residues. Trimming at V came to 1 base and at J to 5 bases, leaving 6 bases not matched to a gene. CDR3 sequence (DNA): TGTGCCAGCAGCTTAGTGCGGGAGGGCCGGAACGAGCAGTACTTC. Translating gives CASSLVREGRNEQYF.

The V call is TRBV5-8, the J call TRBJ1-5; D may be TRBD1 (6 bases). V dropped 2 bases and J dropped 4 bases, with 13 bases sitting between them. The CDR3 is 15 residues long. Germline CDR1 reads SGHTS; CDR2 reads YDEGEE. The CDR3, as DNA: TGTGCCAGCAGCTTAATGCCCGGGACAAATCAGCCCCAGCATTTT. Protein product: CASSLMPGTNQPQHF.

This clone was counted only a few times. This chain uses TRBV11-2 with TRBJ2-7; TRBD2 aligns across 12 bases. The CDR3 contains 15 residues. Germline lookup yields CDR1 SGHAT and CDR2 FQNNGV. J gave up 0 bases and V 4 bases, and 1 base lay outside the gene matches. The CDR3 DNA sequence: TGTGCCAGCAGCTGGGGACTAGCGGGCTCCTACGAGCAGTACTTC. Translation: CASSWGLAGSYEQYF. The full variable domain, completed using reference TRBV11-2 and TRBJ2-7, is EAGVAQSPRYKIIEKRQSVAFWCNPISGHATLYWYQQILGQGPKLLIQFQNNGVVDDSQLPKDRFSAERLKGVDSTLKIQPAKLEDSAVYLCASSWGLAGSYEQYFGPGTRLTVT.